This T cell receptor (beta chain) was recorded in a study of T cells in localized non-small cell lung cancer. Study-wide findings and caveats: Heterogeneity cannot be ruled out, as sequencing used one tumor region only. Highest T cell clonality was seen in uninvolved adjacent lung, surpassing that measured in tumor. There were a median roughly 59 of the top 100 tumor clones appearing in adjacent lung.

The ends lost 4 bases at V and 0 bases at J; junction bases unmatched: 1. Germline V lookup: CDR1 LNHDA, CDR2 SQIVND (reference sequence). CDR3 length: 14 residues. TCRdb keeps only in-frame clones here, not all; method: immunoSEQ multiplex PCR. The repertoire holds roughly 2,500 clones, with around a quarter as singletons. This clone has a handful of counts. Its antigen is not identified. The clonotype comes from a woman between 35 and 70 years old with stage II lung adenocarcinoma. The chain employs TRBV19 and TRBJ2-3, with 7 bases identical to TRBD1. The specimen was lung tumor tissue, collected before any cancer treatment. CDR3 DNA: TGTGCCAGTAGTAGACAGGGAAGCACAGATACGCAGTATTTT. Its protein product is CASSRQGSTDTQYF.